This T cell receptor beta chain was documented in a study of T-cell memory formation after mild COVID-19. TCRdb passed the 5' RACE reads through MiXCR, listing each CDR3 protein once. The sample has 470,000 or so distinct CDR3 sequences; 15% to 25% are singletons. The CDR3 spans 15 residues. Germline V lookup: CDR1 MGHDK, CDR2 SYGVNS. V dropped 1 base and J dropped 2 bases, with 10 bases sitting between them. Study-wide findings and caveats: CD4/CD8 balance held among clones contracting day 15 to 85, and later expanders leaned CD4+.

On this clonotype: Its antigen is unknown.

The chain links TRBV25-1 to TRBJ2-3; D is unresolved. Sequences were obtained from PBMCs or a T cell subset sorted from them (not recorded which). The source of this sequence is an adult woman who had mild COVID-19 (a few samples of this study predate the infection). Cell type and time point are not known. CDR3 nucleotide sequence: TGTGCCAGCAGTGAATTGGCGAGTAACACAGATACGCAGTATTTT. It encodes CASSELASNTDTQYF.